Listed below are T cell receptor beta chains from one sample, sequenced in a study of monozygotic twins with inflammatory bowel disease. Each CDR3 protein gets one entry in TCRdb, which reprocessed the 5' RACE reads and gives no DNA. The data show about 150,000 distinct CDR3 sequences, and the top ten clones hold 0.95% to 1.5%. The sequenced sample consisted of blood. The receptors shown here come from a human donor with ulcerative colitis or Crohn's disease, or a healthy co-twin of an affected twin (not recorded which). Each CDR3 is given with its conserved first and last residue.

J	length	V	CDR3
TRBJ2-1	16	TRBV24-1	CATSDPTSGRAYEQFF
TRBJ1-6	16	TRBV20-1	CSAREQESSYNSPLHF
TRBJ2-6	18	TRBV5-1	CASSLELAPYTGANVLTF
TRBJ1-1	13	TRBV5-1	CASSLPADTEAFF
TRBJ1-3	15	TRBV11-2	CASSLGTSSGNTIYF
TRBJ1-1	15	TRBV5-4	CASSLSQGGRTEAFF
TRBJ1-2	11	TRBV29-1	CSGTENYGYTF
TRBJ1-1	17	TRBV5-1	CASSYPDRVPVNTEAFF
TRBJ2-7	16	TRBV7-9	CASSLAEAPPVVEQYF
TRBJ2-3	13	TRBV29-1	CSVLRQGTDTQYF
TRBJ1-1	16	TRBV6-5	CASSFGPGRLNTEAFF
TRBJ2-2	17	TRBV28	CASSPLDGLWVTGELFF
TRBJ2-1	15	TRBV19	CASSILNRPGNEQFF
TRBJ1-6	15	TRBV5-4	CASIDSMQPGSPLHF
TRBJ1-1	14	TRBV27	CASSGRPRGTEAFF
TRBJ2-7	15	TRBV5-1	CASSFRDSVSYEQYF
TRBJ2-1	15	TRBV20-1	CSAEPGEVGGGEQFF
TRBJ1-3	16	TRBV27	CASRFVFGRTGNTIYF
TRBJ2-7	15	TRBV6-5	CASSYGMVGTYEQYF
TRBJ2-1	14	TRBV24-1	CATSDLREWNEQFF
TRBJ1-2	15	TRBV19	CASKSEAGNNYGYTF
TRBJ1-1	15	TRBV14	CASSQAQAMNTEAFF
TRBJ2-1	15	TRBV12-3/TRBV12-4	CASSITGLAENEQFF
TRBJ1-3	15	TRBV10-3	CAISGLGQTGNTIYF
TRBJ2-3	11	TRBV6-1	CASSEVDTQYF
TRBJ2-7	15	TRBV20-1	CSAPGTSERGYEQYF
TRBJ2-1	16	TRBV6-2/TRBV6-3	CASSSRDWSSYNEQFF
TRBJ2-1	15	TRBV7-2	CASSSPTSGLGEQFF
TRBJ2-1	15	TRBV28	CASTDLAGGRNEQFF
TRBJ2-5	15	TRBV5-1	CASTLRTGGRETQYF
TRBJ2-1	13	TRBV29-1	CSDSPDKNNEQFF
TRBJ1-1	15	TRBV15	CATSRADRGNTEAFF
TRBJ2-7	14	TRBV27	CASSFVFARYEQYF
TRBJ2-1	17	TRBV6-1	CASSEGLAGASYNEQFF
TRBJ2-1	14	TRBV5-1	CASSLQVQNNEQFF
TRBJ2-5	12	TRBV20-1	CSAAEPGETQYF
TRBJ2-3	14	TRBV19	CASSIEGVTDTQYF
TRBJ2-7	13	TRBV6-5	CASRRALGYEQYF
TRBJ1-4	14	TRBV12-3/TRBV12-4	CASSLGGVNEKLFF
TRBJ2-3	14	TRBV9	CASSTTSGGDTQYF
TRBJ1-5	12	TRBV7-6	CASSSGDQPQHF
TRBJ2-1	14	TRBV25-1	CASSLAGGYDEQFF
TRBJ2-5	15	TRBV7-9	CASSRTGTGQETQYF
TRBJ2-2	16	TRBV28	CASSPPTGGFTGELFF
TRBJ1-4	15	TRBV7-2	CASRLDPGPGGWLFF
TRBJ1-2	14	TRBV11-1	CASSLANEFRVYTF
TRBJ1-5	11	TRBV12-3/TRBV12-4	CASSLGQPQHF